This T cell receptor beta chain was sequenced for a study of shared clonotypes between healthy human individuals. The deep-level immunoSEQ assay was used. Authors' analysis steps: In the immunoSEQ data, sequences were junction-only and lacked quality scores, so filtering differed. Method: immunoSEQ multiplex PCR; TCRdb's copy keeps in-frame clones and lacks some. The V and J calls and clone size come from that table; D and trimming were worked out from the DNA. The sample comprises about 2.2 million clones, 93% of which are singletons, and under 2% rests with the top ten. Overall study findings and caveats: Naive subsets generally had larger estimated richness than memory subsets.

As for this clone: No antigen is known for it.

In germline, CDR1 is LGHNA, CDR2 YSLEER. The CDR3 totals 15 residues. V trimming: 2 bases; J trimming: 6 bases; junction bases outside the gene matches: 8. CD45RO-negative, CCR7-selected cells formed the naive CD8 fraction, which excluded terminally differentiated effector memory CD45RA+ cells. The sample was naive CD8+ T cells from PBMCs. This TCR came from a man aged 18 to 35 in good health. Some clones in this sample may be carry-over from other donors' samples. The chain joins TRBV4-3 to TRBJ1-1; 8 bases line up with TRBD1. CDR3 nucleotides: TGCGCCAGCAGCCAATCCTCAGGGGGCTTGGCTGAAGCTTTCTTT. Its protein is CASSQSSGGLAEAFF.